Listed here are 6 T cell receptor beta chains from one sample, sequenced in a study of spatial heterogeneity in lung cancer. Which antigens these TCRs recognize remains unknown. Indicated time point: sample taken at primary tumor resection. MiXCR, run by TCRdb on the 5' RACE reads, gives a single entry per CDR3 protein. The data contain 7,300 or so distinct CDR3 sequences, 11% to 15% of them singletons. Study findings and constraints: Mutation counts in tumors were tracked by counts of expanded intratumoral alpha and beta TCRs.

Specimen: lung tumor tissue, collected at surgery. The receptor set was obtained from a female donor with early-stage non-small cell lung cancer.

This clonotype qualifies as medium-sized. This sequence joins TRBV5-6 and TRBJ2-3; weak D call: TRBD2 (5 bases). Trimming stripped 4 bases from V and 5 bases from J, with 11 bases between. Per the germline V gene, CDR1 is SGHDT and CDR2 is YYEEEE. CDR3 size: 13 residues. The CDR3 nucleotides read TGTGCCAGCAGCCTGGAGGAGGTAGATACGCAGTATTTT. Translation: CASSLEEVDTQYF.

This clonotype is medium-sized in the sample. The chain is built from TRBV7-9 and TRBJ1-4; no clear D gene. Germline assignment: CDR1 SEHNR and CDR2 FQNEAQ (reference sequence). There are 14 residues in the CDR3. V was cut by 2 bases and J by 7 bases, with 11 bases left in between. The chain's CDR3 is CASSLTGWTEKLFF. The CDR3 DNA sequence: TGTGCCAGCAGCTTAACGGGGTGGACTGAAAAACTGTTTTTT.

By share, this clonotype ranks as medium-sized. The chain carries TRBV5-1 and TRBJ2-5; 7 bases line up with TRBD1. This CDR3 region has 17 residues. V lost 1 base, J lost 2 bases, and 11 bases stayed unmatched. Looked up from germline, CDR1 is SGHRS and CDR2 is YFSETQ. This CDR3 reads CASSLLRTGLGQETQYF. As DNA, the CDR3 is TGCGCCAGCAGCTTGCTTCGGACAGGCCTGGGGCAAGAGACCCAGTACTTC.

This clonotype was seen many times. The chain uses TRBV20-1 and TRBJ2-2, with D unclear. The V gene's germline CDR1 is DFQATT and CDR2 SNEGSKA (reference sequence). The CDR3 consists of 14 residues. V was trimmed by 2 bases and J by 5 bases, leaving 12 bases between them. CDR3 nucleotides: TGCAGTGCTAGATCCCCACTCGATACCGGGGAGCTGTTTTTT. Translation: CSARSPLDTGELFF.

The chain couples TRBV6-1 to TRBJ2-2; TRBD1 matches at 7 bases. V was pared by 4 bases and J by 2 bases, with 4 bases of the junction left unmatched. The CDR3 spans 15 residues. Germline lookup yields CDR1 MNHNS and CDR2 SASEGT. The CDR3 protein is CASSAGTVNTGELFF. The CDR3 DNA is TGTGCCAGCAGTGCCGGGACAGTTAACACCGGGGAGCTGTTTTTT.

This clonotype is labeled medium-sized (0.01 to 0.1%). Here the CDR3 DNA reads TGTGCCAGCACCCAAGCGGGGGGGCCCAAAGAGACCCAGTACTTC. Its translation is CASTQAGGPKETQYF. The rearrangement joins TRBV12-3 or TRBV12-4 to TRBJ2-5, with 10 bases identical to TRBD2. The CDR3 covers 15 residues. After removal of 7 bases from V and 3 bases from J, the junction contained 8 bases not matched to a gene.